Listed below are T cell receptor beta chains from one sample, sequenced in a study of blood T cell repertoires in COVID-19. Some clones are missing from TCRdb's copy, which holds only in-frame ones; the method was immunoSEQ multiplex PCR. Among about 190,000 clones listed, about nine tenths were seen once. The material sequenced was peripheral blood. All receptors derive from a man aged 35 to 55 with acute or convalescent COVID-19. Both conserved end residues are part of each CDR3. Fields, in order: V gene, clone size, J gene, D gene, CDR3 DNA, CDR3 protein. The D gene is left open where the match is weak. Not every row has a clone size; where given, it reads once, few, many or a size class.

V: TRBV11-2; size: .; J: TRBJ2-1; D: TRBD2; DNA: TGTGCCAGCAGCCCGTCTAGCGGGAGCTCCTACAATGAGCAGTTCTTC; CDR3: CASSPSSGSSYNEQFF
V: TRBV6-2/TRBV6-3; size: .; J: TRBJ2-3; D: .; DNA: TGTGCCAGCAGTACACCCCTGGAGGCAGATACGCAGTATTTT; CDR3: CASSTPLEADTQYF
V: TRBV6-5; size: .; J: TRBJ1-5; D: TRBD1; DNA: TGTGCCAGCAGTTACTCAACAGGGGATCAGCCCCAGCATTTT; CDR3: CASSYSTGDQPQHF
V: TRBV6-5; size: once; J: TRBJ1-1; D: TRBD1; DNA: TGTGCCAGCAAGAGGGACAGTCAAAACACTGAAGCTTTCTTT; CDR3: CASKRDSQNTEAFF
V: TRBV5-1; size: .; J: TRBJ1-4; D: .; DNA: TGCGCCAGCAGCTTGGGAGACTTTAATGAAAAACTGTTTTTT; CDR3: CASSLGDFNEKLFF
V: TRBV5-1; size: .; J: TRBJ2-3; D: .; DNA: TGCGCCAGCAGCTTGGGCGGACTCAGCCGGGATACGCAGTATTTT; CDR3: CASSLGGLSRDTQYF
V: TRBV5-1; size: .; J: TRBJ2-3; D: TRBD2; DNA: TGCGCCAGCAGCTTGGAGGGACGGGGGGGCCTCAGCACAGATACGCAGTATTTT; CDR3: CASSLEGRGGLSTDTQYF
V: TRBV7-8; size: .; J: TRBJ2-1; D: .; DNA: TGTGCCAGCAGCTTATTTGCGGGTGTCCTTTTGGATGAGCAGTTCTTC; CDR3: CASSLFAGVLLDEQFF
V: TRBV7-9; size: .; J: TRBJ2-3; D: TRBD2; DNA: TGTGCCCTACTAGCGGGGGGGCAGGATACGCAGTATTTT; CDR3: CALLAGGQDTQYF
V: TRBV29-1; size: .; J: TRBJ2-7; D: TRBD1; DNA: TGCAGCGTCGCAAGGACAGGGGAGCACGAGCAGTACTTC; CDR3: CSVARTGEHEQYF